This T cell receptor beta chain comes out of a study of cytomegalovirus exposure and HLA in healthy donors. V was cut by 4 bases and J by 5 bases, with 5 bases left in between. CDR3 length equals 11 residues. Germline CDR1 MNHEY, CDR2 SMNVEV (reference sequence). PCR primers comprised 60 Vbeta and 13 Jbeta primers. TCRdb's copy holds only in-frame clones and misses some; the assay was immunoSEQ multiplex PCR. This sample has around 160,000 clones, with 65% to 70% found just once. Sequencing used PBMCs. The chain employs TRBV27 and TRBJ1-2; D uncertain. This clonotype originated in a woman aged 18-29 years in good health and CMV-seropositive. CDR3 amino acids: CASSSLYGYTF. CDR3 nucleotides: TGTGCCAGCAGTTCCCTTTATGGCTACACCTTC.